The 30 T cell receptor beta chains in this list originate from one sample, sequenced in a study of regulatory T cells in long-lasting Graves disease. With iRepertoire HTBI primers and Arm-PCR of CDR3 regions, TCR beta libraries were built. MiXCR, applied by TCRdb to the multiplex PCR reads, yields one record per CDR3 protein. The sample holds approximately 350,000 distinct CDR3 sequences, approximately 23% seen once. Time point: persistent/refractory GD, antithyroid drugs over 5 years with positive TRAb. The TCR library was made from RNA that had been extracted from PBMCs in TRIzol. Sequenced material: peripheral blood mononuclear cells (PBMCs), taken when the disease was refractory, from a patient treated with antithyroid drugs. These receptors all stem from a woman aged 40 to 50 with Graves disease.

This clonotype was counted at least ten times. This CDR3 reads CASLDTNANEQYF. In DNA, the CDR3 is TGTGCCAGCCTGGATACTAATGCGAACGAGCAGTACTTC. The chain recombines TRBV28 with TRBJ2-7; D is unclear. The V gene lost 8 bases and the J gene lost 5 bases, with 16 bases spanning the gap. Germline V lookup: CDR1 MDHEN, CDR2 SYDVKM. The CDR3 sequence is 13 residues long.

V and J are TRBV6-1 and TRBJ2-2; D gene ambiguous. The CDR3 is 13 amino acids. Trimming removed 6 bases from V and 1 base from J, with 6 bases in between. Germline CDR1 MNHNS, CDR2 SASEGT. CDR3 in DNA: TGTGCCAGCAGCACAGAGAACACCGGGGAGCTGTTTTTT. Its translation: CASSTENTGELFF.

This clonotype was seen only a few times. The V gene is TRBV29-1, the J gene TRBJ2-5, with D tentatively TRBD2 (5 bases). From germline, CDR1 is SQVTM and CDR2 ANQGSEA. V was clipped by 7 bases and J by 4 bases, with 10 bases between them. CDR3 size: 11 residues. DNA for the CDR3: TGCAGCGGGAGGACTTCAGAGACCCAGTACTTC. Its protein is CSGRTSETQYF.

The V and J genes are TRBV19 and TRBJ2-5; 10 nucleotides match TRBD2. The ends lost 1 base at V and 7 bases at J; junction bases unmatched: 15. The CDR3 is 18 amino acids. Per germline, CDR1 LNHDA and CDR2 SQIVND (reference sequence). CDR3 nucleotide sequence: TGTGCCAGTAGTATAGGGACTAGCGGATTCCCCCAGAGGGGGACCCAGTACTTC. The encoded protein is CASSIGTSGFPQRGTQYF.

The CDR3 spells CASSDDGKETQYF. The CDR3 coding sequence is TGTGCCAGCTCAGATGACGGGAAGGAGACCCAGTACTTC. The chain employs TRBV18 and TRBJ2-5; tentatively, D is TRBD2 (5 bases). V was trimmed by 5 bases and J by 5 bases, leaving 12 bases between them. The CDR3 length is 13 residues. Germline CDR1 is KGHSH and CDR2 is LQKENI.

This clonotype was counted between two and nine times. The chain combines TRBV5-1 with TRBJ2-4; the match to TRBD2 covers 10 bases. J gave up 5 bases and V 4 bases, and 18 bases lay outside the gene matches. The CDR3 totals 19 residues. Germline V gene data show CDR1 as SGHRS and CDR2 as YFSETQ. CDR3 residues: CASSGSGRAEMSTENIQYF. CDR3 DNA: TGCGCCAGCAGCGGCAGCGGGAGGGCCGAGATGAGTACGGAAAACATTCAGTACTTC. The whole variable domain, remainder taken from reference TRBV5-1 and TRBJ2-4, is KAGVTQTPRYLIKTRGQQVTLSCSPISGHRSVSWYQQTPGQGLQFLFEYFSETQRNKGNFPGRFSGRQFSNSRSEMNVSTLELGDSALYLCASSGSGRAEMSTENIQYFGAGTRLSVL.

This sequence joins TRBV14 and TRBJ1-5; D unresolved. The germline V and J ends were trimmed by 1 base and 6 bases, with 16 bases remaining between them. Germline V gene data show CDR1 as SGHDN and CDR2 as FVKESK. The CDR3 covers 16 residues. CDR3 amino acids: CASSQGGLGSGQPQHF. The CDR3 region has the DNA TGTGCCAGCAGCCAAGGGGGTTTGGGGAGTGGTCAGCCCCAGCATTTT.

This clonotype was observed a few times. The chain carries TRBV5-1 and TRBJ2-5, with D perhaps TRBD1 or TRBD2 (5 bases each). Germline V gene lookup returns CDR1 SGHRS and CDR2 YFSETQ. Trimming shortened V by 4 bases and J by 0 bases, and 13 bases separated the two germline ends. The CDR3 is 15 residues long. The CDR3 protein is CASSDKGPYQETQYF. As DNA, the CDR3 is TGCGCCAGCAGCGACAAGGGACCTTACCAAGAGACCCAGTACTTC.

V and J are TRBV20-1 and TRBJ1-1; D call uncertain. Germline-derived CDR1 and CDR2 are DFQATT and SNEGSKA (reference sequence). This CDR3 is built from 10 residues. V dropped 5 bases and J dropped 6 bases, with 7 bases sitting between them. This CDR3 reads CSAVGAEAFF. CDR3 nucleotide sequence: TGCAGTGCTGTGGGTGCTGAAGCTTTCTTT.

This clonotype was counted at least ten times. Compared with germline, one end of the junction differs, possibly owing to a read error. This chain links TRBV28 with TRBJ2-7; 11 bases agree with TRBD2. The CDR3 contains 17 residues. Per the germline V gene, CDR1 is MDHEN and CDR2 is SYDVKM. The CDR3 coding sequence is TGTGCCAGCAGTTTAGGGTCTAGCGGGAGGCCCTCCGACGAGCAGTACTTC. It encodes CASSLGSSGRPSDEQYF.

This clonotype came up a few times. The chain recombines TRBV18 with TRBJ2-6; 8 positions match TRBD1. CDR1 KGHSH and CDR2 LQKENI come from the germline V gene. The CDR3 is 14 residues long. V trimming: 4 bases; J trimming: 13 bases; junction bases outside the gene matches: 9. This CDR3 is CASSLDRVLGVLTF. CDR3 nucleotides: TGTGCCAGCTCACTGGACAGGGTCCTTGGAGTCCTGACTTTC.

This clonotype was recorded many times. This sequence joins TRBV28 and TRBJ2-2; no clear D gene. CDR3 length equals 16 residues. The V and J ends lost 3 bases and 4 bases respectively, with 15 bases between them. The germline gives CDR1 MDHEN, CDR2 SYDVKM. The CDR3 sequence: CASSLRLGVGTGELFF. In DNA form, the CDR3 reads TGTGCCAGCAGTTTGAGGCTAGGAGTCGGCACCGGGGAGCTGTTTTTT.

The V gene is TRBV5-1, the J gene TRBJ1-1; perhaps TRBD1 as D (5 bases). This CDR3 contains 16 residues. Germline values: CDR1 SGHRS, CDR2 YFSETQ. Deletions cut 5 bases from V and 5 bases from J, with 22 bases between. This CDR3 reads CASSHLPGTYETEAFF. The DNA for the CDR3 is TGCGCCAGCAGTCACCTACCCGGGACTTACGAAACTGAAGCTTTCTTT. Complete variable domain (other parts from reference TRBV5-1 and TRBJ1-1): KAGVTQTPRYLIKTRGQQVTLSCSPISGHRSVSWYQQTPGQGLQFLFEYFSETQRNKGNFPGRFSGRQFSNSRSEMNVSTLELGDSALYLCASSHLPGTYETEAFFGQGTRLTVV.

At least ten counts were recorded for this clonotype. The chain is built from TRBV12-3 or TRBV12-4 and TRBJ2-7; D might be TRBD2 (6 bases). V was cut by 5 bases and J by 6 bases, with 20 bases left in between. The CDR3 consists of 15 residues. The CDR3 loop is CASSPLRGRGGEQYF. The CDR3 nucleotides read TGTGCCAGCAGTCCCCTGCGGGGACGGGGAGGCGAGCAGTACTTC.

This clonotype was observed many times. The chain carries TRBV6-1 and TRBJ2-5; D not certain. Germline values: CDR1 MNHNS, CDR2 SASEGT. CDR3 size: 14 residues. V was cut by 0 bases and J by 4 bases, with 9 bases left in between. The CDR3 reads CASSEADGRETQYF. The CDR3 DNA sequence: TGTGCCAGCAGTGAAGCGGATGGCAGAGAGACCCAGTACTTC.

This clonotype was observed many times. CDR3 DNA sequence: TGTGCCAGCAGGAATGGGGGGTCGGGCAATCAGCCCCAGCATTTT. It translates to CASRNGGSGNQPQHF. The V gene is TRBV28, the J gene TRBJ1-5; maybe TRBD1 (5 bases). V lost 6 bases and J 2 bases, leaving 14 bases between the germline ends. CDR1 MDHEN and CDR2 SYDVKM come from the germline V gene. CDR3 size: 15 residues.

This clonotype showed up many times. The rearrangement joins TRBV20-1 to TRBJ2-2; D remains ambiguous. CDR1 DFQATT and CDR2 SNEGSKA come from the germline V gene (reference sequence). The V end lost 0 bases, the J end lost 0 bases, and 11 bases lay between the germline ends. The CDR3 is 16 residues long. The CDR3, as DNA: TGCAGTGCTAGAGATATTAGGCTATCGAACACCGGGGAGCTGTTTTTT. This gives the protein CSARDIRLSNTGELFF.

Many counts were recorded for this clonotype. This rearrangement joins TRBV27 to TRBJ1-6; D call uncertain. Germline V lookup: CDR1 MNHEY, CDR2 SMNVEV (reference sequence). The CDR3 totals 13 residues. V dropped 2 bases and J dropped 7 bases, with 6 bases sitting between them. The DNA for the CDR3 is TGTGCCAGCAGTTTAAGAACGAATTCACCCCTCCACTTT. It codes for CASSLRTNSPLHF.

V is TRBV5-1 and J is TRBJ2-7, with D tentatively TRBD2 (6 bases). CDR3 size: 14 residues. The V end was cut by 4 bases, the J end by 0 bases, with 11 bases between. The germline gives CDR1 SGHRS, CDR2 YFSETQ. The CDR3 DNA reads TGCGCCAGCAGCCCCGGGAGTGTCTCCTACGAGCAGTACTTC. It yields the protein CASSPGSVSYEQYF.

This clonotype was counted a few times. The chain joins TRBV7-6 to TRBJ2-7; possible D gene TRBD2, 6 bases. Germline V gene sequence: CDR1 SGHVS, CDR2 FNYEAQ. The CDR3 has 14 residues. Trimming shortened V by 5 bases and J by 5 bases, and 16 bases separated the two germline ends. CDR3 nucleotide sequence: TGTGCCAGCAGCCCACGACTAGAAAGGGACGAGCAGTACTTC. It translates to CASSPRLERDEQYF.

In its sample, this clonotype was seen a few times. The chain joins TRBV27 to TRBJ1-1; D unclear. Germline-derived CDR1 and CDR2 are MNHEY and SMNVEV (reference sequence). Trimming pared 8 bases from V and 11 bases from J, leaving 9 bases between. CDR3 size: 9 residues. This CDR3 reads CASWIWAFF. CDR3 in DNA: TGTGCCAGCTGGATATGGGCTTTCTTT.

The rearrangement joins TRBV29-1 to TRBJ1-1; D is possibly TRBD1 (5 bases). This CDR3 contains 11 residues. Germline V CDR1 and CDR2: SQVTM, ANQGSEA. Trimming removed 6 bases at V and 4 bases at J, with 9 bases between. The CDR3 DNA follows: TGCAGCGTCGACGGGGGCACTGAAGCTTTCTTT. Protein product: CSVDGGTEAFF.

This chain connects TRBV13 to TRBJ2-2; a possible D gene is TRBD2 (5 bases). This CDR3 spans 15 amino acids. Germline values: CDR1 PRHDT, CDR2 FYEKMQ (reference sequence). V was cut by 5 bases and J by 6 bases, with 16 bases left in between. The CDR3 protein is CASSPPRRASGELFF. The CDR3 DNA follows: TGTGCCAGCAGCCCCCCCCGGCGGGCATCCGGGGAGCTGTTTTTT.

V and J are TRBV4-1 and TRBJ2-7; no definite D call. The CDR3 totals 14 residues. Germline V CDR1 and CDR2: MGHRA, YSYEKL. V was shortened by 3 bases and J by 0 bases, with 9 bases between the two germline ends. Here the CDR3 reads CASSHPRSSYEQYF. The CDR3 DNA sequence: TGCGCCAGCAGCCACCCCAGGAGCTCCTACGAGCAGTACTTC.

A remark on this clonotype: A single base separates this from a much larger clone, so it may be a read error. V usage is TRBV7-9 and J usage is TRBJ2-7; the D gene is possibly TRBD1 (6 bases). The CDR3 length is 13 residues. Germline V gene sequence: CDR1 SEHNR, CDR2 FQNEAQ (reference sequence). The CDR3 nucleotides are TGTGCCGGCAGCTCCCGGGACACCCCTGGGCAGTACTTC. As protein: CAGSSRDTPGQYF.

This clonotype was recorded many times. This sequence joins TRBV28 and TRBJ1-3, with D possibly matching TRBD1 (6 bases). The CDR3 totals 15 residues. The germline V gene encodes CDR1 MDHEN and CDR2 SYDVKM. V shed 3 bases and J shed 4 bases, with 13 bases lying between them. The CDR3 coding sequence is TGTGCCAGCAGTTTTCATCCAGGGGTCGGAAACACCATATATTTT. Its protein product is CASSFHPGVGNTIYF.

On this clonotype itself: A single base separates this from a much larger clone, so it may be a read error. This rearrangement joins TRBV18 to TRBJ2-2; no firm D call. The CDR3 runs 12 residues. Trimming shortened V by 8 bases and J by 3 bases, and 7 bases separated the two germline ends. Germline values: CDR1 KGHSH, CDR2 LQKENI. CDR3 protein: CASRLDTGELFF. CDR3 nucleotide sequence: TGTGCCAGCCGTTTGGACACCGGGGAGCTGTTTTTT.

In its sample, this clonotype was seen many times. The rearrangement uses TRBV12-3 or TRBV12-4 and TRBJ1-5, with D tentatively TRBD1 (6 bases). V lost 5 bases, J lost 4 bases, and 12 bases lay in between. The CDR3 consists of 14 residues. The CDR3 spells CASSPQQGNQPQHF. Written as DNA, the CDR3 is TGTGCCAGCAGTCCCCAACAGGGTAATCAGCCCCAGCATTTT.

The rearrangement joins TRBV5-4 to TRBJ2-2; D possibly matches TRBD1 or TRBD2 (6 bases each). Germline loops: CDR1 SGHNT, CDR2 YYREEE (reference sequence). CDR3 size: 14 residues. V was pared by 4 bases and J by 6 bases, with 13 bases between. The CDR3 region is CASSLMGGAGELFF. CDR3 DNA sequence: TGTGCCAGCAGCCTAATGGGGGGCGCCGGGGAGCTGTTTTTT.

Note on this clonotype: This could be a read error, since a much larger clone is one nucleotide away. This chain links TRBV28 with TRBJ2-7, with TRBD2 identical over 10 bases. The germline gives CDR1 MDHEN, CDR2 SYDVKM. The CDR3 extends over 13 amino acids. The chain's CDR3 is CANSPGLANEQYF. DNA of the CDR3: TGTGCCAACAGTCCGGGACTAGCGAACGAGCAGTACTTC. Drawing the rest from reference TRBV28 and TRBJ2-7, the complete variable domain is DVKVTQSSRYLVKRTGEKVFLECVQDMDHENMFWYRQDPGLGLRLIYFSYDVKMKEKGDIPEGYSVSREKKERFSLILESASTNQTSMYLCANSPGLANEQYFGPGTRLTVT.